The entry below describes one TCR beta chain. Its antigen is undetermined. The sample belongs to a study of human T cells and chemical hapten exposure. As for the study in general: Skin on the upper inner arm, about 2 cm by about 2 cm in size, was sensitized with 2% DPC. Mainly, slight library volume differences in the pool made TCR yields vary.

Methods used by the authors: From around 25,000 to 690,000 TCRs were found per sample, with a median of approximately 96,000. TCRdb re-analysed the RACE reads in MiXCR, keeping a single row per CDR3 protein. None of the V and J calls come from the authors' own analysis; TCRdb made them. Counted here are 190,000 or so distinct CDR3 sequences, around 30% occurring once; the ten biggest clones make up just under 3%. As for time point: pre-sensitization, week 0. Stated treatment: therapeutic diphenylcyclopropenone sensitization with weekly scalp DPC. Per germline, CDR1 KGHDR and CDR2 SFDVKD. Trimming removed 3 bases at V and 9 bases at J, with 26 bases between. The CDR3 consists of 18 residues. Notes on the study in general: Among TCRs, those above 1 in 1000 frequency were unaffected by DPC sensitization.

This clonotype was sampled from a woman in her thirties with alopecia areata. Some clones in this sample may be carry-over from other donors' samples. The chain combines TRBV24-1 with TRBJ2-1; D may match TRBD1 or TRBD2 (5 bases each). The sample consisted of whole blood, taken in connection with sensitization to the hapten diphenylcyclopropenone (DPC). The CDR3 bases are TGTGCCACCAGTGATAGAGGGGCCCCGCACTCTCGGTATAGTGAGCAGTTCTTC. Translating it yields CATSDRGAPHSRYSEQFF.